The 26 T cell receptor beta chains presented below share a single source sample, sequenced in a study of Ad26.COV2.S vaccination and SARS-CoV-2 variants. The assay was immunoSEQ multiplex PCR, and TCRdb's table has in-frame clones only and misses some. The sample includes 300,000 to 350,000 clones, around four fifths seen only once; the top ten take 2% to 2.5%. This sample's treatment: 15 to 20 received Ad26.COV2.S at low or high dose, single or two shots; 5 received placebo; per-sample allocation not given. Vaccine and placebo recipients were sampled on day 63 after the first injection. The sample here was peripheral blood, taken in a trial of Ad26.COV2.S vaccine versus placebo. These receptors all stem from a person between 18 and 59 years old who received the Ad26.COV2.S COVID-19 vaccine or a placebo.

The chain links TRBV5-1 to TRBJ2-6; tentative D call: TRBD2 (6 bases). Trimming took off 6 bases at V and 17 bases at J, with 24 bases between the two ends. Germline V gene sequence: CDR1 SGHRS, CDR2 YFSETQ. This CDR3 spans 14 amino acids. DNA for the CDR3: TGCGCCAGCAAGATAACCGGGACTTCCTATTTCTTGACTTTC. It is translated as CASKITGTSYFLTF.

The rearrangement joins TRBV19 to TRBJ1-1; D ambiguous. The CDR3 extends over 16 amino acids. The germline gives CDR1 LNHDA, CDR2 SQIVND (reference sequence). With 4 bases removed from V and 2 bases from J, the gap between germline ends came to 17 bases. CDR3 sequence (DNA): TGTGCCAGTAGTAAGGTCGTAAGGGAACCAAACACTGAAGCTTTCTTT. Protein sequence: CASSKVVREPNTEAFF.

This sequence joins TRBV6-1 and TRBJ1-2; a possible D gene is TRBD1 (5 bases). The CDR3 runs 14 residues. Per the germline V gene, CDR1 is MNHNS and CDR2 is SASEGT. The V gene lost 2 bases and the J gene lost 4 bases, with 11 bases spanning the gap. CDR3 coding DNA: TGTGCCAGCAGTGAATCCGCCGGGGGCTATGGCTACACCTTC. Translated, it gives CASSESAGGYGYTF.

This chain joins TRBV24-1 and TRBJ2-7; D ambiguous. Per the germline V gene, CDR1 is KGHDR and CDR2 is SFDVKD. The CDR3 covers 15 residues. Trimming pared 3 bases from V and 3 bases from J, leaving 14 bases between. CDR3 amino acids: CATSDPQSTGYEQYF. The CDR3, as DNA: TGTGCCACCAGTGATCCGCAAAGTACTGGCTACGAGCAGTACTTC.

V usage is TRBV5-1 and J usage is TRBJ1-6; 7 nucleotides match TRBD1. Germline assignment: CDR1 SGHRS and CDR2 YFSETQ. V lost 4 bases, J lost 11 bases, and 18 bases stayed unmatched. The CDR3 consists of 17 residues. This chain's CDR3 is CASSPSSDRARRAPLHF. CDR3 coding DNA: TGCGCCAGCAGCCCTTCCTCTGACAGGGCTCGTAGGGCACCCCTCCACTTT.

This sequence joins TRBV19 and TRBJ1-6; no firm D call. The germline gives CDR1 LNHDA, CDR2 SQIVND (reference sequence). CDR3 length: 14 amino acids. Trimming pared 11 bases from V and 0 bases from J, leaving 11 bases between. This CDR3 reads CAPGSSSYNSPLHF. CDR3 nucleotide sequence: TGTGCCCCAGGTTCGAGCTCCTATAATTCACCCCTCCACTTT.

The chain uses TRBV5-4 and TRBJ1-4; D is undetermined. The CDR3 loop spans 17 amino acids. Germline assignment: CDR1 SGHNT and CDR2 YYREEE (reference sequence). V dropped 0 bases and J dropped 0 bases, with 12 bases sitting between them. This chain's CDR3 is CASSLGITSATNEKLFF. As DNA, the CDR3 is TGTGCCAGCAGCTTGGGAATCACCTCTGCAACTAATGAAAAACTGTTTTTT.

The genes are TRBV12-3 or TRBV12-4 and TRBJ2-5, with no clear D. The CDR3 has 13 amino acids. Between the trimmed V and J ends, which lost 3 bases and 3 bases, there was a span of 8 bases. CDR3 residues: CASSFDSKETQYF. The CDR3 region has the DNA TGTGCCAGCAGTTTCGACTCAAAAGAGACCCAGTACTTC.

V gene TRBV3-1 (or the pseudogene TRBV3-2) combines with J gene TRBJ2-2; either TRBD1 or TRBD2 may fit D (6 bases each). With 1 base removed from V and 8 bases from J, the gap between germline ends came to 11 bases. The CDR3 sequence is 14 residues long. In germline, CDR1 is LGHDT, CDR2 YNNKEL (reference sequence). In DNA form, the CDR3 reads TGTGCCAGCAGCCAAGGAGGGGGGTTTGGGGAGCTGTTTTTT. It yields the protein CASSQGGGFGELFF.

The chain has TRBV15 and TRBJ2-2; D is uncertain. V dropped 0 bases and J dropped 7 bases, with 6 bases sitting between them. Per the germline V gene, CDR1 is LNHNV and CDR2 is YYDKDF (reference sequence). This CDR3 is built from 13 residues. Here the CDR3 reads CATSRDLYGELFF. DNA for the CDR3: TGTGCCACCAGCAGAGATCTATACGGGGAGCTGTTTTTT.

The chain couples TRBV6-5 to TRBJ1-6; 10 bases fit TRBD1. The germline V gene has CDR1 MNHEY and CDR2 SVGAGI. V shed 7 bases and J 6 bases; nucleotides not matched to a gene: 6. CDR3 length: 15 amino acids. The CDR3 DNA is TGTGCCAGCATGTTTTGGGACAGGGGTAATTCACCCCTCCACTTT. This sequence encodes CASMFWDRGNSPLHF.

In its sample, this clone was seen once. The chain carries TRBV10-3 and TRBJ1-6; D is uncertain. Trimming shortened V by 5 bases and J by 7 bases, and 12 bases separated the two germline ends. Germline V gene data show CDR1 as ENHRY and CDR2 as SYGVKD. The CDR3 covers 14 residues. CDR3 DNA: TGTGCCATCAGTCCCCCGGGCCCAAATTCACCCCTCCACTTT. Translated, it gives CAISPPGPNSPLHF.

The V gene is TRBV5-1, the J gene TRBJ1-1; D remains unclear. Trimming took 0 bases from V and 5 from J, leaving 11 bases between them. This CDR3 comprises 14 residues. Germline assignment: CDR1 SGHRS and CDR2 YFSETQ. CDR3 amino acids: CASSLAGRETEAFF. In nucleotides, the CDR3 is TGCGCCAGCAGCTTGGCCGGGAGGGAGACTGAAGCTTTCTTT.

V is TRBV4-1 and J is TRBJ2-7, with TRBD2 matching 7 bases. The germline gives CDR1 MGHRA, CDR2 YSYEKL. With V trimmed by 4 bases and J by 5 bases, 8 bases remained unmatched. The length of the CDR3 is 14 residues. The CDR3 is CASSPIGRDDEQYF. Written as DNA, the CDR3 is TGCGCCAGCAGCCCCATAGGGAGGGACGACGAGCAGTACTTC.

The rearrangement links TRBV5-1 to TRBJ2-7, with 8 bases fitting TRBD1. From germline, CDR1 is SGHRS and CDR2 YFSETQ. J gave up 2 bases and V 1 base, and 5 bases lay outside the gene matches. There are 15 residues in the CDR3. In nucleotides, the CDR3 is TGCGCCAGCAGCTTGATGGACAGGGTTACCTACGAGCAGTACTTC. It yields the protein CASSLMDRVTYEQYF.

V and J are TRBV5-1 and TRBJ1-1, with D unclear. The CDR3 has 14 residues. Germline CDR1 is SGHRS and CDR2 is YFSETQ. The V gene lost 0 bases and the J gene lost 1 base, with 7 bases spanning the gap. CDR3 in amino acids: CASSLVPGNTEAFF. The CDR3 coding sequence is TGCGCCAGCAGCTTGGTGCCCGGGAACACTGAAGCTTTCTTT. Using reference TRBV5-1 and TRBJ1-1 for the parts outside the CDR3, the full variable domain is KAGVTQTPRYLIKTRGQQVTLSCSPISGHRSVSWYQQTPGQGLQFLFEYFSETQRNKGNFPGRFSGRQFSNSRSEMNVSTLELGDSALYLCASSLVPGNTEAFFGQGTRLTVV.

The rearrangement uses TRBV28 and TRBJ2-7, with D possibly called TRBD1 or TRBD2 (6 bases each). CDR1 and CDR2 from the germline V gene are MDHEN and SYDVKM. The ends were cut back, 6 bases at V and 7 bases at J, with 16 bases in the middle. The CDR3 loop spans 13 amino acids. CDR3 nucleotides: TGTGCCAGCAGGACGGTTTGGGGGGCAGAGCAGTACTTC. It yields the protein CASRTVWGAEQYF.

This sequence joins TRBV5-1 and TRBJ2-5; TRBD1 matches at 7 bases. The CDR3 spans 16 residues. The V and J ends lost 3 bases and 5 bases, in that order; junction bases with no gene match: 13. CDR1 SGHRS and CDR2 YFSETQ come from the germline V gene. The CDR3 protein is CASSSNPLGRGETQYF. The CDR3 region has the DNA TGCGCCAGCAGCTCGAACCCACTAGGCAGGGGGGAGACCCAGTACTTC.

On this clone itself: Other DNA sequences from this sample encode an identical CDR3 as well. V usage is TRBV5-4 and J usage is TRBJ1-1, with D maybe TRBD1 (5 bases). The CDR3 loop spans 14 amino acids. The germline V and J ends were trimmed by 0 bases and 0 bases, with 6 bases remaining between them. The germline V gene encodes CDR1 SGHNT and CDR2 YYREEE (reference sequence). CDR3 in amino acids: CASSLEQVNTEAFF. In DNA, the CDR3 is TGTGCCAGCAGCTTGGAACAGGTGAACACTGAAGCTTTCTTT.

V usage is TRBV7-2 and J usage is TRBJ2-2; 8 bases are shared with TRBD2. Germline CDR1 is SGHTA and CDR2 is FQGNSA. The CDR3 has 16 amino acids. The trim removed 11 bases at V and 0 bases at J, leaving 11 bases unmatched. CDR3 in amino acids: CAHRGGVAANTGELFF. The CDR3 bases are TGTGCCCATCGGGGGGGTGTGGCAGCGAACACCGGGGAGCTGTTTTTT. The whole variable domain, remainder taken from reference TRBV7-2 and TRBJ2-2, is GAGVSQSPSNKVTEKGKDVELRCDPISGHTALYWYRQSLGQGLEFLIYFQGNSAPDKSGLPSDRFSAERTGGSVSTLTIQRTQQEDSAVYLCAHRGGVAANTGELFFGEGSRLTVL.

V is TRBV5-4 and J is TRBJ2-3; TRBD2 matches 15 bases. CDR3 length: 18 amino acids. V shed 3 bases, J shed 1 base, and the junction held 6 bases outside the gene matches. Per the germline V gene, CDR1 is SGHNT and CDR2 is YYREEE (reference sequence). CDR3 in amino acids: CASSSGLAGGQGTDTQYF. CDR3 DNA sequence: TGTGCCAGCAGCTCCGGACTAGCGGGGGGGCAGGGCACAGATACGCAGTATTTT.

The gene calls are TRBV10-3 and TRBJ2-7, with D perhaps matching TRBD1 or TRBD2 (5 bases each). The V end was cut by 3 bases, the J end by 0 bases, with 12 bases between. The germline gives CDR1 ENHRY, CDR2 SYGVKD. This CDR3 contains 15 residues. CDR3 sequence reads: CAISDPGRNSYEQYF. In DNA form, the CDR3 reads TGTGCCATCAGTGACCCGGGACGGAACTCCTACGAGCAGTACTTC.

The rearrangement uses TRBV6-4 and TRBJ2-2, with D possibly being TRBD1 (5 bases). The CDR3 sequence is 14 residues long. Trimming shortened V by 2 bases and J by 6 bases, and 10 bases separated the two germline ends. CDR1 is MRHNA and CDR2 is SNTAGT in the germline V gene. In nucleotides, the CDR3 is TGTGCCAGCAGTGACCAGGGTTTATCCGGGGAGCTGTTTTTT. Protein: CASSDQGLSGELFF.

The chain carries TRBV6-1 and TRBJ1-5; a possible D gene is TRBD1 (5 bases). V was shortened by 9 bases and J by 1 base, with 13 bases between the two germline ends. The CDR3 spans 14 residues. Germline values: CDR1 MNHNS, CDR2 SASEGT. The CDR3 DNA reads TGTGCCAGTTCAGCCCGGGACAGCAATCAGCCCCAGCATTTT. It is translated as CASSARDSNQPQHF.

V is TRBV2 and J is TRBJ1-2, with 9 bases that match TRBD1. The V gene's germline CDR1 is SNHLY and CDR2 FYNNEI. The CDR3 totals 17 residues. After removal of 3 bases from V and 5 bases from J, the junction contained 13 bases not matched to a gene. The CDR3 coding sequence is TGTGCCAGCAGTGAGGGCGTTACAGGGGGCTTCTGGTATGGCTACACCTTC. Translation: CASSEGVTGGFWYGYTF.

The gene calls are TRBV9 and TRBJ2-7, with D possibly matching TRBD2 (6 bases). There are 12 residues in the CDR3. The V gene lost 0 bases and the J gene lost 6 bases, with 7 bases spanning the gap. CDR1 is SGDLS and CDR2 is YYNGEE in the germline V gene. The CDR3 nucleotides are TGTGCCAGCAGCGTAGCGGAGGGCGAGCAGTACTTC. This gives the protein CASSVAEGEQYF.